This T cell receptor (beta chain) was documented in a study of early T cells in non-severe SARS-CoV-2 infection. In the study overall: The input, bulk RNA from unsorted whole blood, was sequenced, and chains were unpaired.

This clonotype was counted many times. One end of the junction does not line up with germline, which may come from a read error. TCRdb used MiXCR to reprocess the 5' RACE reads, holding one entry per CDR3 protein. The data contain some 46,000 distinct CDR3 sequences, about 9.3% of them singletons. The clonotype was recovered from an adult who was a healthcare worker with PCR-confirmed SARS-CoV-2 infection or an uninfected control (not recorded which). Sequencing was done on a sample of whole blood.

In DNA form, the CDR3 reads TGCAGCGCCCGCACATCCGTGAAGACTGAAGCTTTCTTT. It yields the protein CSARTSVKTEAFF. The genes are TRBV29-1 and TRBJ1-1, with D unclear. CDR1 is SQVTM and CDR2 is ANQGSEA in the germline V gene. There are 13 residues in the CDR3.